Listed below are T cell receptor beta chains from one sample, sequenced in a study of radiotherapy plus CTLA-4 blockade in lung cancer. Only in-frame clones appear in the TCRdb table, and some are missing; sequencing was by immunoSEQ multiplex PCR. This sample carries around 90,000 clones, approximately 82% of them seen once, and the ten largest clones take just over 14%. The sample here was peripheral blood, taken from a patient treated with radiotherapy plus ipilimumab. Receptor source: a human donor with non-small cell lung cancer that progressed on radiotherapy plus ipilimumab. The CDR3 runs from the conserved cysteine through the conserved F or W. The D gene is left open where the match is weak. The size of a clone is reported for some rows only, either as once, few or many, or as a class for expanded clones.

j_gene | v_gene | d_gene | abundance | CDR3nt | CDR3aa
TRBJ2-1 | TRBV6-4 | TRBD2 | few | TGTGCCAGCAGTGACCGGGAGGGTGAGCAGTTCTTC | CASSDREGEQFF
TRBJ2-7 | TRBV2 | NA | NA | TGTGCCAGCACCCGCCAGTACGAGCAGTACTTC | CASTRQYEQYF
TRBJ1-1 | TRBV5-6 | TRBD1 | NA | TGTGCCAGCAGCTTGGACGACAGGGTTGGCACTGAAGCTTTCTTT | CASSLDDRVGTEAFF
TRBJ1-1 | TRBV9 | TRBD1 | NA | TGTGCCAGCAGCGTAGACTGGGGACAGGGGGATGCTGAAGCTTTCTTT | CASSVDWGQGDAEAFF
TRBJ1-3 | TRBV28 | TRBD1 | NA | TGTGCCAGCAGTTTCGGACAGGGAGGAAACACCATATATTTT | CASSFGQGGNTIYF
TRBJ1-1 | TRBV2 | NA | NA | TGTGCCAGCCAGCGATGGCGGAACACTGAAGCTTTCTTT | CASQRWRNTEAFF
TRBJ2-1 | TRBV6-4 | NA | NA | TGTGCCAGCAGTGAGGGCGGCTTAGCGATCGGTGAGCAGTTCTTC | CASSEGGLAIGEQFF
TRBJ1-5 | TRBV19 | NA | few | TGTGCCAGTAGTCCGCAGCAGGGTAATCAGCCCCAGCATTTT | CASSPQQGNQPQHF
TRBJ2-5 | TRBV5-6 | NA | NA | TGTGCCAGCAGCTTGGCCAGGTGGCAGGGGCCCCAAGAGACCCAGTACTTC | CASSLARWQGPQETQYF
TRBJ2-7 | TRBV5-1 | NA | NA | TGCGCCAGCGCGGGAAGCGACTACGAGCAGTACTTC | CASAGSDYEQYF
TRBJ2-6 | TRBV7-2 | NA | NA | TGTGCCAGCAGACTTTTTGCACTTCTCTCTGGGGCCAACGTCCTGACTTTC | CASRLFALLSGANVLTF
TRBJ1-5 | TRBV6-1 | NA | NA | TGTGCCAGCAGTGTACCGGGGCTAAATCAGCCCCAGCATTTT | CASSVPGLNQPQHF
TRBJ1-2 | TRBV28 | TRBD1 | NA | TGTGCCAGCAAGTTCCCCGGGACAGGGGGCGATAGGGTCTATGGCTACACCTTC | CASKFPGTGGDRVYGYTF
TRBJ2-7 | TRBV2 | NA | NA | TGTGCCAGCACCAGCGGACAGCCACCTTACGAGCAGTACTTC | CASTSGQPPYEQYF
TRBJ2-1 | TRBV7-6 | TRBD2 | NA | TGTGCCAGCAGCTTACCCACTGGGCTAGCGGGGGGATACTCCTACAATGAGCAGTTCTTC | CASSLPTGLAGGYSYNEQFF
TRBJ2-7 | TRBV5-1 | TRBD2 | NA | TGCGCCAGCAAATCTAGCGGGAGTGGGTACGAGCAGTACTTC | CASKSSGSGYEQYF
TRBJ2-1 | TRBV4-3 | TRBD2 | NA | TGCGCCAGCAGCCCTTCTAGCGGGGCGTACAATGAGCAGTTCTTC | CASSPSSGAYNEQFF
TRBJ2-1 | TRBV7-8 | NA | once | TGTGCCAGCAGCAAGACAGACAATGAGCAGTTCTTC | CASSKTDNEQFF
TRBJ2-2 | TRBV2 | NA | NA | TGTGCCAGCAGTGAGGATCCCAGGATCGGCACCGGGGAGCTGTTTTTT | CASSEDPRIGTGELFF
TRBJ2-3 | TRBV30 | NA | NA | TGTGCCTGGAGTAAAACAGGGAGCACAGATACGCAGTATTTT | CAWSKTGSTDTQYF
TRBJ1-6 | TRBV30 | NA | few | TGTGCCTGGACAAACGCGCCGCAACGAAGTTCACCCCTCCACTTT | CAWTNAPQRSSPLHF
TRBJ2-2 | TRBV11-1 | TRBD1 | NA | TGTGCCAGCAGATTGACAGGGGGGAACACCGGGGAGCTGTTTTTT | CASRLTGGNTGELFF
TRBJ1-2 | TRBV6-1 | TRBD1 | few | TGTGCCAGCAAGACAGGGTCCGGGTATGGCTACACCTTC | CASKTGSGYGYTF
TRBJ2-3 | TRBV14 | TRBD2 | NA | TGTGCCAGCAGCCAAGTGGGGCTTCTAGCGGGAGGAGCGGCAGATACGCAGTATTTT | CASSQVGLLAGGAADTQYF
TRBJ1-1 | TRBV2 | TRBD1 | NA | TGTGCCAGCATGGGGGACAGGGGGCGAGGGACTGAAGCTTTCTTT | CASMGDRGRGTEAFF
TRBJ1-3 | TRBV20-1 | NA | few | TGCAGTGCTAGAGAGCCCGGCACCATATATTTT | CSAREPGTIYF
TRBJ1-1 | TRBV2 | TRBD1 | NA | TGTGCCATTCAGGGACAGGGGAGGAGGACTGAAGCTTTCTTT | CAIQGQGRRTEAFF
TRBJ1-5 | TRBV5-8 | NA | NA | TGTGCCAGCAGCCCCCCGGGGGGTTTTCAGCCCCAGCATTTT | CASSPPGGFQPQHF
TRBJ2-1 | TRBV25-1 | NA | few | TGTGCCAGCAGTGTTCAGGGCTCCTACAATGAGCAGTTCTTC | CASSVQGSYNEQFF
TRBJ1-1 | TRBV6-5 | TRBD1 | NA | TGTGCCACCCTCCTGACAGGGATGAGTACTGAAGCTTTCTTT | CATLLTGMSTEAFF
TRBJ2-5 | TRBV28 | NA | NA | TGTGCCAGCAGTTTAGAAGAGACCCAGTACTTC | CASSLEETQYF
TRBJ1-2 | TRBV6-1 | NA | NA | TGTGCCAGCAGTGAAGACCCGGGGAGCCGTCGCGGCTACACCTTC | CASSEDPGSRRGYTF
TRBJ1-2 | TRBV5-1 | NA | once | TGCGCCAGCAGACCTACATCGGGGGACTATGGCTACACCTTC | CASRPTSGDYGYTF
TRBJ2-3 | TRBV18 | NA | NA | TGTGCCAGCTCACGGACCGACCTAAGCACAGATACGCAGTATTTT | CASSRTDLSTDTQYF
TRBJ1-1 | TRBV30 | NA | NA | TGTGCCTGCAGGGCCCTGCCTATGAACACTGAAGCTTTCTTT | CACRALPMNTEAFF
TRBJ2-1 | TRBV28 | TRBD2 | NA | TGTGCCAGCAGTTTTTACGGGGGGGCCCGCGATGAGCAGTTCTTC | CASSFYGGARDEQFF
TRBJ2-1 | TRBV7-2 | TRBD1 | NA | TGTGCCAGCAGCTTGGACAGGGTTATCGATGAGCAGTTCTTC | CASSLDRVIDEQFF
TRBJ2-5 | TRBV2 | NA | NA | TGTGCCAGCAGTGAAGCGCCGATTCTTGGGGAGACCCAGTACTTC | CASSEAPILGETQYF
TRBJ2-7 | TRBV19 | TRBD1 | NA | TGTGCCAGTAGTATAGCGACAGGGAGTTCATACGAGCAGTACTTC | CASSIATGSSYEQYF
TRBJ2-7 | TRBV5-1 | TRBD1 | NA | TGCGCCAGCAGCTCCCGGGGACAGTCGGGTAGCTACGAGCAGTACTTC | CASSSRGQSGSYEQYF
TRBJ2-7 | TRBV18 | NA | NA | TGTGCCAGCTCACGCCTGAGGACCCTTAATACCTACGAGCAGTACTTC | CASSRLRTLNTYEQYF
TRBJ2-3 | TRBV5-1 | NA | once | TGCGCCAGCAGCTTGGTTGCGGGGGCAACAGATACGCAGTATTTT | CASSLVAGATDTQYF
TRBJ1-2 | TRBV7-6 | NA | NA | TGTGCCAGCAGCTCCTTCATAGGAGGCTACACCTTC | CASSSFIGGYTF
TRBJ2-7 | TRBV18 | TRBD1 | few | TGTGCCAGCTCACCCTCAGCCCAGGGGGCCGAGCAGTACTTC | CASSPSAQGAEQYF
TRBJ2-5 | TRBV6-5 | TRBD2 | NA | TGTGCCAGCAGTTACTCCCGACTAGCGCCCTGGGAGACCCAGTACTTC | CASSYSRLAPWETQYF
TRBJ1-3 | TRBV11-2 | TRBD1 | NA | TGTGCCAGCAGCCTGCAAATCCAGGGGGGGGGAAACACCATATATTTT | CASSLQIQGGGNTIYF
TRBJ2-1 | TRBV5-1 | TRBD2 | NA | TGCGCCAGCAGCCCCCTAGCGGGAGTGGTTAGGAATGAGCAGTTCTTC | CASSPLAGVVRNEQFF
TRBJ1-1 | TRBV30 | NA | NA | TGTGCCTGGAGTGTAGGGAGTATGAACACTGAAGCTTTCTTT | CAWSVGSMNTEAFF
TRBJ1-5 | TRBV5-1 | NA | NA | TGCGCCAGCAGCCGGGAGGGGGGGGGCAATCAGCCCCAGCATTTT | CASSREGGGNQPQHF
TRBJ1-5 | TRBV19 | NA | NA | TGTGCCAGTACCCGGCAGAAGGGTAGGGGAAGCAATCAGCCCCAGCATTTT | CASTRQKGRGSNQPQHF
TRBJ1-4 | TRBV9 | NA | NA | TGTGCCAGCAGCGTATCACCCGGGACTAATGAAAAACTGTTTTTT | CASSVSPGTNEKLFF
TRBJ1-3 | TRBV18 | NA | NA | TGTGCCAGCCGTCGGGCCGCAGGAAACACCATATATTTT | CASRRAAGNTIYF
TRBJ2-3 | TRBV6-5 | NA | NA | TGTGCCAGCAGGGCACTGGATACGCAGTATTTT | CASRALDTQYF
TRBJ2-7 | TRBV4-3 | TRBD1 | few | TGCGCCAGCAGCCAAGATGGGACAGGGGTCTGGGAGCAGTACTTC | CASSQDGTGVWEQYF
TRBJ2-3 | TRBV15 | TRBD1 | NA | TGTGCCACCAGCAGGCTGGGGACAGCTAGCACAGATACGCAGTATTTT | CATSRLGTASTDTQYF